The rows below give T cell receptor beta chains drawn from one sample of a study of shared clonotypes between healthy human individuals. Some clones are missing from TCRdb's copy, which holds only in-frame ones; the method was immunoSEQ multiplex PCR. This table has some 1,600,000 clones, 95% to 99% appearing once. Sequencing input: naive CD4+ T cells sorted from blood. The receptors originated from a man aged 25 to 45 in good health. The conserved cysteine and the conserved F or W are not part of the CDR3 here.

j_call v_call cdr3_aa
TRBJ2-7 TRBV28 ASSPSDGGGYYEQY
TRBJ2-5 TRBV28 ASSPIQGKETQY
TRBJ1-2 TRBV9 ASSAQNRVNYGYT
TRBJ2-7 TRBV5-1 ASSPSGTGLYEQY
TRBJ1-2 TRBV7-9 ASSLVETAYGYT
TRBJ2-2 TRBV2 ASSQDANTGELF
TRBJ2-1 TRBV10-1 ASGGTAYNEQF
TRBJ2-7 TRBV7-2 ASSPGAGPSGEQY
TRBJ1-1 TRBV14 ASSQRQGVMNTEAF
TRBJ2-3 TRBV5-1 ASSRTTDTQY
TRBJ1-1 TRBV28 ASYISTPTEAF